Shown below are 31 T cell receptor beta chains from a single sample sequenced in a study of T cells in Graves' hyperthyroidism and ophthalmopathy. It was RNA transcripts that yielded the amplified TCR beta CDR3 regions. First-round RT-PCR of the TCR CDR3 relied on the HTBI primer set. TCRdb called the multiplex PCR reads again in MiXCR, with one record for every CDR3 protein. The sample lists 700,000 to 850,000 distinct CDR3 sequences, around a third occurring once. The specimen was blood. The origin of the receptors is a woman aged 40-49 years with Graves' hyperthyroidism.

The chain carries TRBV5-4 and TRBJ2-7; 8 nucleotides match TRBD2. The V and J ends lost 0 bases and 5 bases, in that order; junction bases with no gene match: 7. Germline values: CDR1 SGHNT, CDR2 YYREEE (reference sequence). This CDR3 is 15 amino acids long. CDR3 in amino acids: CASSLAASGLNEQYF. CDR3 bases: TGTGCCAGCAGCTTGGCGGCTAGCGGGTTGAACGAGCAGTACTTC.

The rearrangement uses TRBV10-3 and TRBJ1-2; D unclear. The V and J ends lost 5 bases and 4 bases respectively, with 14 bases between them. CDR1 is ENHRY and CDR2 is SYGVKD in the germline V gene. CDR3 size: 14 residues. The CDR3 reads CAISLRSEAYGYTF. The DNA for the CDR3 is TGTGCCATCAGTTTGCGATCGGAGGCCTATGGCTACACCTTC.

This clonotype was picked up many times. This CDR3 reads CATSDYRLNYGYTF. CDR3 nucleotides: TGTGCCACCAGTGATTACAGACTGAACTATGGCTACACCTTC. The chain has TRBV24-1 and TRBJ1-2; D gene uncertain. V lost 2 bases and J lost 2, with 8 bases in between. This CDR3 has 14 amino acids. Per germline, CDR1 KGHDR and CDR2 SFDVKD.

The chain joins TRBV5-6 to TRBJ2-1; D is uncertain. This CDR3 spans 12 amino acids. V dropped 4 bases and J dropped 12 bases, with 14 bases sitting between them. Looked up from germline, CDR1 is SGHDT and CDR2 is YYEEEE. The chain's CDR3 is CASSISNSVQFF. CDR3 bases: TGTGCCAGCAGCATCAGTAACAGTGTGCAGTTCTTC.

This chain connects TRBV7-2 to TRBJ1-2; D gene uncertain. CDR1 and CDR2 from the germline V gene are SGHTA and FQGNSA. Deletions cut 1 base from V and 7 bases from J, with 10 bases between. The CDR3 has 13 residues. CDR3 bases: TGTGCCAGCAGCTTAGTTGGCTACGGTGGCTACACCTTC. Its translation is CASSLVGYGGYTF. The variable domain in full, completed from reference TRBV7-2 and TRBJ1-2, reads GAGVSQSPSNKVTEKGKDVELRCDPISGHTALYWYRQSLGQGLEFLIYFQGNSAPDKSGLPSDRFSAERTGGSVSTLTIQRTQQEDSAVYLCASSLVGYGGYTFGSGTRLTVV.

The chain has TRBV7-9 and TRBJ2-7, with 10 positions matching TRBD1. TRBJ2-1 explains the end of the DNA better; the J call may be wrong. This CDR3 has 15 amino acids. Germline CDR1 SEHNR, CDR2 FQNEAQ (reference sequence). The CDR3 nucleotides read TGTGCCAGCAGCTTGCGGGGACAGGGGTCGGTTGAGCAGTTCTTC. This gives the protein CASSLRGQGSVEQFF.

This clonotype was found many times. CDR3 sequence: CSVTPWGAETQYF. The CDR3 nucleotides read TGCAGCGTCACGCCATGGGGCGCGGAGACCCAGTACTTC. The chain recombines TRBV29-1 with TRBJ2-5; maybe TRBD1 (5 bases). CDR3 length: 13 amino acids. Germline CDR1 reads SQVTM; CDR2 reads ANQGSEA. The V end lost 6 bases, the J end lost 5 bases, and 16 bases lay between the germline ends.

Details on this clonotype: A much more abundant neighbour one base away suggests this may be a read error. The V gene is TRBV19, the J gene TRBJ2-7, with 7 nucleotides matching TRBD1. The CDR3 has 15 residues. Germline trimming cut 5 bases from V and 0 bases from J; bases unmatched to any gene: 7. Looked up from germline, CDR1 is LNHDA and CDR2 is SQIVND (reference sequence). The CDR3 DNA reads TGTGCCAGTAGTTTCGGCAGGGGGAGCTCCTACGAGCAGTACTTC. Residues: CASSFGRGSSYEQYF.

The CDR3 loop is CASSATQAGGSTDTQYF. CDR3 in DNA: TGTGCCAGCAGCGCAACTCAGGCCGGGGGGAGCACAGATACGCAGTATTTT. This chain joins TRBV9 and TRBJ2-3, with TRBD2 matching 7 bases. This CDR3 region has 17 residues. Germline CDR1 is SGDLS and CDR2 is YYNGEE. V lost 3 bases and J lost 0; bases outside the gene matches: 10.

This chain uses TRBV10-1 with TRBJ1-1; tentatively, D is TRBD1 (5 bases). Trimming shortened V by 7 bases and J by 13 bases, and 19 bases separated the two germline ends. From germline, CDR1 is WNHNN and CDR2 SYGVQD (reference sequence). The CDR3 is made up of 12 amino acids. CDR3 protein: CASTNTRGTVFF. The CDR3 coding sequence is TGCGCCAGCACTAACACCCGGGGGACGGTTTTCTTT.

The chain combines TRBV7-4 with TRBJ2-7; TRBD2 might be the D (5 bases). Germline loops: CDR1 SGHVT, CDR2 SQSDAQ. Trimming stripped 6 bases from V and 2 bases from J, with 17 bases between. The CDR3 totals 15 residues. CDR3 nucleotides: TGTGCCAGCAGTGCCACTAGTATAACCCCCTACGAGCAGTACTTC. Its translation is CASSATSITPYEQYF.

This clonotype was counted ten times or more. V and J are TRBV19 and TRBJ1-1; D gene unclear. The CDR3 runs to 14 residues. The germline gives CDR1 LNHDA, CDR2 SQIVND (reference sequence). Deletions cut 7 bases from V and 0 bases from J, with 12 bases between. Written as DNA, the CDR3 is TGTGCCAGTAAAGGCCAGAGCATGAACACTGAAGCTTTCTTT. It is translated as CASKGQSMNTEAFF. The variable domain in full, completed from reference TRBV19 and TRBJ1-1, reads DGGITQSPKYLFRKEGQNVTLSCEQNLNHDAMYWYRQDPGQGLRLIYYSQIVNDFQKGDIAEGYSVSREKKESFPLTVTSAQKNPTAFYLCASKGQSMNTEAFFGQGTRLTVV.

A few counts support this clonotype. CDR3 loop: CASSRTGVRGGYTF. DNA for the CDR3: TGTGCCAGCAGTCGGACAGGGGTACGGGGTGGCTACACCTTC. The gene calls are TRBV6-5 and TRBJ1-2; 9 bases agree with TRBD1. V shed 5 bases, J shed 7 bases, and the junction held 8 bases outside the gene matches. The CDR3 consists of 14 residues. Germline lookup yields CDR1 MNHEY and CDR2 SVGAGI.

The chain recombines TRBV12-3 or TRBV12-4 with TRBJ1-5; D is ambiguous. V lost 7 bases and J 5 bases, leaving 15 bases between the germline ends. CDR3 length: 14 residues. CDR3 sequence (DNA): TGTGCCAGCACTGACGTGGTAGGGTATCAGCCCCAGCATTTT. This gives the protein CASTDVVGYQPQHF.

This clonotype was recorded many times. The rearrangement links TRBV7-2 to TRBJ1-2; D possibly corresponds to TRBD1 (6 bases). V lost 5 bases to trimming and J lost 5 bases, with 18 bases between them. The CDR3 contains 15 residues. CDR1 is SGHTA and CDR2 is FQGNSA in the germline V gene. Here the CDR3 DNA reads TGTGCCAGCAGCCTAACCGTCGGACAGCCTTATGGCTACACCTTC. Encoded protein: CASSLTVGQPYGYTF.

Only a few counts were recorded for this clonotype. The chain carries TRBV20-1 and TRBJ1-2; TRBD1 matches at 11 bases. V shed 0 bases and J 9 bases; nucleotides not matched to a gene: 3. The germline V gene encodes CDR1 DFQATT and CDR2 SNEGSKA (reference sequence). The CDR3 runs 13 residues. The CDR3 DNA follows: TGCAGTGCTAGAGAGAGGGACAGGGGGAGCTACACCTTC. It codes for CSARERDRGSYTF.

As DNA, the CDR3 is TGTGCCAGCACCAAGATGAACACTGAAGCTTTCTTT. This sequence encodes CASTKMNTEAFF. The V call is TRBV12-3 or TRBV12-4, the J call TRBJ1-1; D gene uncertain. The CDR3 is 12 amino acids. V was cut by 7 bases and J by 0 bases, with 6 bases left in between.

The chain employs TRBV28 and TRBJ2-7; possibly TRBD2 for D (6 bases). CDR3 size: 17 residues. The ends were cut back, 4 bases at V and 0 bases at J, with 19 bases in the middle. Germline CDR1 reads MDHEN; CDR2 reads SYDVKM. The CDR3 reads CASSSSLAGSFSYEQYF. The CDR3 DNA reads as TGTGCCAGCAGTTCCTCGCTCGCCGGGAGCTTCTCCTACGAGCAGTACTTC. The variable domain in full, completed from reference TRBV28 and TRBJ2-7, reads DVKVTQSSRYLVKRTGEKVFLECVQDMDHENMFWYRQDPGLGLRLIYFSYDVKMKEKGDIPEGYSVSREKKERFSLILESASTNQTSMYLCASSSSLAGSFSYEQYFGPGTRLTVT.

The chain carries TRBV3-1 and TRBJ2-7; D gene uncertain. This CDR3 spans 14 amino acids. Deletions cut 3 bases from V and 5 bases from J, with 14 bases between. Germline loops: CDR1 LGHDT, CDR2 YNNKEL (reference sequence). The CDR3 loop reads CASSQAAGYNEQYF. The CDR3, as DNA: TGTGCCAGCAGCCAGGCCGCAGGTTACAACGAGCAGTACTTC.

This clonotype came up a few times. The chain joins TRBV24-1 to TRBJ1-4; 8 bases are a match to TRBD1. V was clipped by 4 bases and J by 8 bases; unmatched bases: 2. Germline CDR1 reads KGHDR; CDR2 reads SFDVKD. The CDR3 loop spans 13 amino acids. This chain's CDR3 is CATSETGVEKLFF. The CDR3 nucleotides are TGTGCCACCAGTGAGACAGGGGTGGAAAAACTGTTTTTT.

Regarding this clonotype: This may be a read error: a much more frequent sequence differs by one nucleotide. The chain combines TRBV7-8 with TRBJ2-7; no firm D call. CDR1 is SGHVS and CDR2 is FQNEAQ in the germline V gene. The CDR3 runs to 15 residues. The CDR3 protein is CASSLRTQPVYEQHF. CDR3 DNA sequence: TGTGCCAGCAGCTTACGGACCCAACCTGTATACGAGCAGCACTTC.

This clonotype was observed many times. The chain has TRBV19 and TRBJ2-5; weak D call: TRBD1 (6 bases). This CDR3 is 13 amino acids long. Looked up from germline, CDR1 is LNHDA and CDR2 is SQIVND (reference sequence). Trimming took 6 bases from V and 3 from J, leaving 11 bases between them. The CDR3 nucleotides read TGTGCCAGTAGGGCCAGGGGAAAAGAGACCCAGTACTTC. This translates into CASRARGKETQYF.

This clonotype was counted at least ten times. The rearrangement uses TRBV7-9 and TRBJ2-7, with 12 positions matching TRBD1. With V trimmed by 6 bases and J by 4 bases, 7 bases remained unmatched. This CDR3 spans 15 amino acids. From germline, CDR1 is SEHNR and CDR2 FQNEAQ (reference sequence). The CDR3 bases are TGTGCCAGCAGGGGGCCGGGACAGGGGGCTTACGAGCAGTACTTC. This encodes CASRGPGQGAYEQYF.

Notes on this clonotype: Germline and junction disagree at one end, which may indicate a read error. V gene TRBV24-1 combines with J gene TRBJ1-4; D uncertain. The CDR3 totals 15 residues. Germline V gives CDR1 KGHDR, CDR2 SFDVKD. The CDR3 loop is CATSDPWGEGEELFF. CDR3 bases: TGTGCCACCAGTGATCCCTGGGGTGAAGGTGAAGAACTGTTTTTT.

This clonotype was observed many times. Here the CDR3 reads CASSHRDFQETQYF. Here the CDR3 DNA reads TGTGCCAGCAGCCACAGGGACTTCCAAGAGACCCAGTACTTC. The rearrangement uses TRBV13 and TRBJ2-5, with D perhaps assigned TRBD1 or TRBD2 (6 bases each). Germline lookup yields CDR1 PRHDT and CDR2 FYEKMQ (reference sequence). This CDR3 has 14 amino acids. Trimming cost V 5 bases and J 1 base, with 11 bases left between them.

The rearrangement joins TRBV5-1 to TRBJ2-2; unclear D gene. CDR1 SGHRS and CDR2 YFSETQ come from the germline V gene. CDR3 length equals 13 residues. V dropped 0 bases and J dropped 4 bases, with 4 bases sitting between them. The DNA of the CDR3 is TGCGCCAGCAGCTTGGACGCCACCGGGGAGCTGTTTTTT. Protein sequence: CASSLDATGELFF.

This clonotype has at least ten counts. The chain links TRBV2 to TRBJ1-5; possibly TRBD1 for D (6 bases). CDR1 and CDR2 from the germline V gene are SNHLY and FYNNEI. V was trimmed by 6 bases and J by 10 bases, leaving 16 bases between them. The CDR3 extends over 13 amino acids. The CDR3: CASSLTGAPPQHF. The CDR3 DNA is TGTGCCAGCAGCTTAACGGGGGCCCCTCCCCAGCATTTT. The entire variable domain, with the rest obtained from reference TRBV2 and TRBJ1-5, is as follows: EPEVTQTPSHQVTQMGQEVILRCVPISNHLYFYWYRQILGQKVEFLVSFYNNEISEKSEIFDDQFSVERPDGSNFTLKIRSTKLEDSAMYFCASSLTGAPPQHFGDGTRLSIL.

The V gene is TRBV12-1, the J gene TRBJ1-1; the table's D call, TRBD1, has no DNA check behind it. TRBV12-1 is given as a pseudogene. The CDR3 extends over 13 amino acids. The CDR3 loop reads CASSFGTGVIAFF. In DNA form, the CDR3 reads TGTGCCAGCAGCTTTGGGACAGGGGTGATCGCTTTCTTT.

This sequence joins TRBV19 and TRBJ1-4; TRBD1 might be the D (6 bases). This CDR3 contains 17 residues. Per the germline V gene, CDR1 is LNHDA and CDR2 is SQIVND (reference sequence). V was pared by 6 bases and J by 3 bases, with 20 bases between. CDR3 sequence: CASSPTGGWRSNEKLFF. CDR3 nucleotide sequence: TGTGCCAGTAGCCCCACTGGGGGCTGGCGATCTAATGAAAAACTGTTTTTT.

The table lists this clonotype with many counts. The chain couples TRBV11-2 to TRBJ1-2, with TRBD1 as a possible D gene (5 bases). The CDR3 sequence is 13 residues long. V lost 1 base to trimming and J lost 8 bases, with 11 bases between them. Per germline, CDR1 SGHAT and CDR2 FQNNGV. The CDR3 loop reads CASSLAGLTGYTF. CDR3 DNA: TGTGCCAGCAGCTTAGCAGGGCTAACCGGCTACACCTTC.

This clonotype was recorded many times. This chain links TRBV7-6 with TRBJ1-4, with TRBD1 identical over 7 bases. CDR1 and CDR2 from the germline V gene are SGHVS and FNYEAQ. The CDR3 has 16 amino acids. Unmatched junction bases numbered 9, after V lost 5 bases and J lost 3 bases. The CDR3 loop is CASSPQQGLANEKLFF. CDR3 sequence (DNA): TGTGCCAGCAGCCCTCAACAGGGGTTGGCTAATGAAAAACTGTTTTTT.